This entry lists 25 T cell receptor beta chains sequenced from one sample in a study of cytomegalovirus exposure and HLA in healthy donors. Sequenced by immunoSEQ multiplex PCR; TCRdb stores in-frame clones only, minus some. The data hold 95,000 to 150,000 clones, with 75% to 90% observed a single time. The sequenced sample was PBMCs. Source of these receptors: a woman younger than 30 in good health and CMV-seronegative.

This chain connects TRBV29-1 to TRBJ2-7, with 8 bases that match TRBD2. The CDR3 covers 13 residues. J was trimmed by 2 bases and V by 7 bases; bases with no gene match: 7. Per germline, CDR1 SQVTM and CDR2 ANQGSEA. The CDR3 nucleotides read TGCAGCGGTACCGGGACTAGGCCCTACGAGCAGTACTTC. Translation: CSGTGTRPYEQYF.

The chain carries TRBV6-5 and TRBJ2-3; 13 bases line up with TRBD2. The length of the CDR3 is 16 residues. The V and J ends lost 2 bases and 9 bases, in that order; junction bases with no gene match: 8. Germline lookup yields CDR1 MNHEY and CDR2 SVGAGI. CDR3 residues: CASSYRGTSGIDTQYF. In DNA, the CDR3 is TGTGCCAGCAGTTACCGCGGGACTAGCGGGATTGACACGCAGTATTTT.

This chain uses TRBV29-1 with TRBJ2-1; D not resolved. The CDR3 is 16 amino acids. V was shortened by 1 base and J by 4 bases, with 17 bases between the two germline ends. Germline lookup yields CDR1 SQVTM and CDR2 ANQGSEA. In nucleotides, the CDR3 is TGCAGCGTTGAAGTGCCCAACCGGAGCGTTTACAATGAGCAGTTCTTC. It yields the protein CSVEVPNRSVYNEQFF.

The chain has TRBV11-2 and TRBJ2-3; TRBD2 matches 12 bases. The CDR3 is made up of 17 amino acids. V trimming: 2 bases; J trimming: 3 bases; junction bases outside the gene matches: 6. In germline, CDR1 is SGHAT, CDR2 FQNNGV. DNA for the CDR3: TGTGCCAGCAGCTTACGACCCCTAGCGGGAGGGACAGATACGCAGTATTTT. Its protein product is CASSLRPLAGGTDTQYF.

This chain uses TRBV15 with TRBJ2-7; TRBD2 agrees at 10 bases. The junction had 12 bases not matched to a gene; V was cut back by 5 bases and J by 2 bases. The CDR3 is 17 residues long. CDR1 LNHNV and CDR2 YYDKDF come from the germline V gene (reference sequence). The CDR3 sequence: CATSGLAGDRYTYEQYF. DNA for the CDR3: TGTGCCACCAGCGGCCTAGCGGGAGATCGGTACACCTACGAGCAGTACTTC.

DNA of the CDR3: TGTGCCAGCAGTCCTACTAGCGCTTACTACAATGAGCAGTTCTTC. Translating it yields CASSPTSAYYNEQFF. J is TRBJ2-1 and V is TRBV6-5; 7 bases fit TRBD2. V shed 5 bases and J 3 bases; nucleotides not matched to a gene: 7. Germline CDR1 reads MNHEY; CDR2 reads SVGAGI. This CDR3 has 15 amino acids.

J is TRBJ1-2 and V is TRBV2; D might be TRBD1 (5 bases). Trimming removed 10 bases at V and 12 bases at J, with 15 bases between. The length of the CDR3 is 10 residues. Germline V gives CDR1 SNHLY, CDR2 FYNNEI. The DNA for the CDR3 is TGTGCCACGTCATCCTGGGGCCACACCTTC. Translated, it gives CATSSWGHTF.

The gene calls are TRBV18 and TRBJ2-3; 7 nucleotides match TRBD2. CDR1 and CDR2 (germline): KGHSH, LQKENI. This CDR3 contains 18 residues. Trimming cost V 5 bases and J 6 bases; bases outside gene matches: 20. This chain's CDR3 is CASSTLVGGPVRGDTQYF. CDR3 bases: TGTGCCAGCTCAACGTTGGTGGGAGGGCCGGTAAGAGGCGATACGCAGTATTTT.

This sequence joins TRBV4-1 and TRBJ2-2, with D possibly matching TRBD2 (5 bases). V dropped 2 bases and J dropped 2 bases, with 18 bases sitting between them. Germline V gene data show CDR1 as MGHRA and CDR2 as YSYEKL. CDR3 length equals 18 residues. CDR3 amino acids: CASSQLSVYGVNTGELFF. The CDR3 bases are TGCGCCAGCAGCCAATTGTCCGTATACGGGGTTAACACCGGGGAGCTGTTTTTT.

The CDR3: CASSQDSGYTDTQYF. The CDR3 DNA follows: TGTGCCAGCAGCCAAGATAGCGGGTACACAGATACGCAGTATTTT. The rearrangement uses TRBV14 and TRBJ2-3, with TRBD2 matching 7 bases. The CDR3 extends over 15 amino acids. The germline V gene has CDR1 SGHDN and CDR2 FVKESK. The J segment lost 2 bases and the V segment lost 0 bases, leaving 2 bases of the junction unmatched.

J is TRBJ2-5 and V is TRBV9; maybe TRBD2 (5 bases). The V and J ends lost 0 bases and 3 bases respectively, with 12 bases between them. The CDR3 runs to 15 residues. Germline V gene data show CDR1 as SGDLS and CDR2 as YYNGEE. The CDR3 reads CASSVVPTRKETQYF. CDR3 nucleotide sequence: TGTGCCAGCAGCGTAGTACCTACTAGAAAAGAGACCCAGTACTTC. Variable domain in full (rest from reference TRBV9 and TRBJ2-5): DSGVTQTPKHLITATGQRVTLRCSPRSGDLSVYWYQQSLDQGLQFLIQYYNGEERAKGNILERFSAQQFPDLHSELNLSSLELGDSALYFCASSVVPTRKETQYFGPGTRLLVL.

This chain connects TRBV6-5 to TRBJ1-1; the D is unclear. Germline values: CDR1 MNHEY, CDR2 SVGAGI. Trimming shortened V by 5 bases and J by 1 base, and 8 bases separated the two germline ends. The CDR3 has 13 amino acids. CDR3 sequence reads: CASSHRQNTEAFF. In nucleotides, the CDR3 is TGTGCCAGCAGTCACCGACAGAACACTGAAGCTTTCTTT.

V usage is TRBV28 and J usage is TRBJ1-5, with D uncertain. Per germline, CDR1 MDHEN and CDR2 SYDVKM. Trimming stripped 2 bases from V and 0 bases from J, with 5 bases between. The CDR3 length is 14 residues. The DNA of the CDR3 is TGTGCCAGCAGTTTACGGGGTAGCAATCAGCCCCAGCATTTT. Translation: CASSLRGSNQPQHF.

The V call is TRBV9, the J call TRBJ2-7, with TRBD1 matching over 9 bases. The junction had 9 bases not matched to a gene; V was cut back by 3 bases and J by 5 bases. The germline V gene has CDR1 SGDLS and CDR2 YYNGEE. The length of the CDR3 is 15 residues. The CDR3 sequence is CASSAPGQGVHEQYF. For the CDR3, the DNA is TGTGCCAGCAGCGCCCCGGGACAGGGAGTCCACGAGCAGTACTTC. The entire variable domain, with the rest obtained from reference TRBV9 and TRBJ2-7, is as follows: DSGVTQTPKHLITATGQRVTLRCSPRSGDLSVYWYQQSLDQGLQFLIQYYNGEERAKGNILERFSAQQFPDLHSELNLSSLELGDSALYFCASSAPGQGVHEQYFGPGTRLTVT.

This clone was recorded a few times. CDR3 loop: CASSGILDRVVHGYTF. For the CDR3, the DNA is TGTGCCAGCAGCGGCATCCTAGACAGGGTTGTTCATGGCTACACCTTC. This chain links TRBV21-1 with TRBJ1-2; TRBD1 reflects the table's D call only, with no check against the DNA. TRBV21-1 is listed as a pseudogene. The CDR3 totals 16 residues.

The chain carries TRBV6-5 and TRBJ2-2, with TRBD2 identical over 11 bases. Per the germline V gene, CDR1 is MNHEY and CDR2 is SVGAGI. The J segment lost 5 bases and the V segment lost 4 bases, leaving 3 bases of the junction unmatched. The CDR3 runs 15 residues. In nucleotides, the CDR3 is TGTGCCAGCAGTTTCCGACTAGCGGGAACCGGGGAGCTGTTTTTT. As protein: CASSFRLAGTGELFF.

This chain links TRBV7-8 with TRBJ1-1; 11 bases are shared with TRBD1. This CDR3 has 15 residues. V was pared by 2 bases and J by 8 bases, with 7 bases of the junction left unmatched. Germline V lookup: CDR1 SGHVS, CDR2 FQNEAQ. The CDR3, as DNA: TGTGCCAGCAGCTTAAAAAGGGACAGGGGGAAAGAAGCTTTCTTT. Amino acids: CASSLKRDRGKEAFF.

The CDR3 sequence is CASSPKRGYNEQFF. CDR3 DNA sequence: TGTGCCAGCAGCCCCAAGCGGGGGTACAATGAGCAGTTCTTC. V gene TRBV7-3 combines with J gene TRBJ2-1; 8 bases fit TRBD2. The CDR3 length is 14 residues. The V and J ends lost 5 bases and 4 bases, in that order; junction bases with no gene match: 4. Germline V gene sequence: CDR1 SGHTA, CDR2 FQGTGA.

The chain is built from TRBV5-8 and TRBJ2-3; D uncertain. The CDR3 is made up of 12 amino acids. Germline values: CDR1 SGHTS, CDR2 YDEGEE. Trimming removed 5 bases at V and 4 bases at J, with 8 bases between. The CDR3 DNA is TGTGCCAGCAGATTCCGTCCAGATACGCAGTATTTT. It translates to CASRFRPDTQYF. The whole variable domain, remainder taken from reference TRBV5-8 and TRBJ2-3, is EAGVTQSPTHLIKTRGQQATLRCSPISGHTSVYWYQQALGLGLQFLLWYDEGEERNRGNFPPRFSGRQFPNYSSELNVNALELEDSALYLCASRFRPDTQYFGPGTRLTVL.

This clone has a handful of counts. V usage is TRBV6-1 and J usage is TRBJ1-2; D is uncertain. V was cut by 6 bases and J by 0 bases, with 8 bases left in between. The CDR3 runs to 13 residues. Looked up from germline, CDR1 is MNHNS and CDR2 is SASEGT. The CDR3, as DNA: TGTGCCAGCAGCCACAGTTCTAACTATGGCTACACCTTC. Amino acids: CASSHSSNYGYTF.

The rearrangement uses TRBV10-2 and TRBJ2-5; D perhaps matches TRBD1 (6 bases). This CDR3 comprises 13 residues. The V end was cut by 4 bases, the J end by 3 bases, with 9 bases between. The germline V gene encodes CDR1 WSHSY and CDR2 SAAADI. This CDR3 reads CASSGTVEETQYF. In DNA form, the CDR3 reads TGCGCCAGCAGTGGGACAGTAGAAGAGACCCAGTACTTC.

The chain recombines TRBV5-4 with TRBJ1-2; D might be TRBD1 (6 bases). V gave up 4 bases and J gave up 2 bases, with 12 bases separating them. This CDR3 spans 14 amino acids. CDR1 SGHNT and CDR2 YYREEE come from the germline V gene (reference sequence). CDR3 protein: CASSPAGGNYGYTF. Here the CDR3 DNA reads TGTGCCAGCAGCCCCGCGGGGGGCAACTATGGCTACACCTTC.

The CDR3 loop reads CAISPADRSGANVLTF. In DNA, the CDR3 is TGTGCCATCAGTCCAGCGGACCGCTCTGGGGCCAACGTCCTGACTTTC. The rearrangement joins TRBV10-3 to TRBJ2-6, with D possibly TRBD2 on 5 matching bases. Germline V gene sequence: CDR1 ENHRY, CDR2 SYGVKD. This CDR3 region has 16 residues. V lost 5 bases and J 0 bases, leaving 11 bases between the germline ends.

This sequence joins TRBV7-3 and TRBJ2-4; 8 nucleotides line up with TRBD1. Germline lookup yields CDR1 SGHTA and CDR2 FQGTGA. CDR3 length: 12 residues. V shed 5 bases and J 11 bases; nucleotides not matched to a gene: 5. CDR3 protein: CASSLGQGVQYF. CDR3 DNA sequence: TGTGCCAGCAGCCTAGGACAGGGCGTTCAGTACTTC.

The chain carries TRBV27 and TRBJ2-1; 10 nucleotides line up with TRBD2. The CDR3 runs 13 residues. CDR1 is MNHEY and CDR2 is SMNVEV in the germline V gene (reference sequence). With V trimmed by 6 bases and J by 8 bases, 4 bases remained unmatched. This CDR3 reads CASRLAGVYEQFF. As DNA, the CDR3 is TGTGCCAGCAGGCTAGCGGGAGTCTATGAGCAGTTCTTC.